This TCR beta chain came from a study of blood T cell repertoires in COVID-19. J lost 1 base, V lost 1 base, and 4 bases had no gene match. Germline V gives CDR1 MNHEY, CDR2 SVGAGI. The CDR3 runs 15 residues. Data came from immunoSEQ multiplex PCR; TCRdb stores just in-frame clones and leaves some out. The sample lists roughly 230,000 clones; 84% were seen once. V usage is TRBV6-5 and J usage is TRBJ2-7; the match to TRBD1 covers 7 bases. This receptor was obtained from a man aged 50-60 years with acute or convalescent COVID-19. Material: peripheral blood. In nucleotides, the CDR3 is TGTGCCAGCAGTTACTGGGCAGGGGGATCCTACGAGCAGTACTTC. Its translation: CASSYWAGGSYEQYF.